This T cell receptor beta chain was captured in a study of T-cell memory formation after mild COVID-19. Notes on the study in general: Clones from the second wave (peaking day 37) had unconfirmed SARS-CoV-2 specificity.

V lost 4 bases and J 5 bases, leaving 21 bases between the germline ends. This CDR3 is built from 16 residues. Germline V gene data show CDR1 as SGHRS and CDR2 as YFSETQ. Turning to this clonotype: Its antigen is as yet unknown.

From 5'RACE with constant-segment primers came TCR alpha and TCR beta cDNA libraries that carried sample barcodes and UMIs. TCRdb independently ran MiXCR on the 5' RACE reads; one entry per CDR3 protein. The repertoire holds hundreds of thousands of distinct CDR3 sequences, with about a sixth as singletons. The chain combines TRBV5-1 with TRBJ1-1; TRBD1 might be the D (6 bases). The specimen sequenced was PBMCs or a T cell subset sorted from them (not recorded which). This clonotype originated in an adult woman who had mild COVID-19 (a few samples of this study predate the infection). Cell type and time point are not known. For the CDR3, the DNA is TGCGCCAGCAGCCTTACCCTTGGGTGGGGGGCTACTGAAGCTTTCTTT. It codes for CASSLTLGWGATEAFF.